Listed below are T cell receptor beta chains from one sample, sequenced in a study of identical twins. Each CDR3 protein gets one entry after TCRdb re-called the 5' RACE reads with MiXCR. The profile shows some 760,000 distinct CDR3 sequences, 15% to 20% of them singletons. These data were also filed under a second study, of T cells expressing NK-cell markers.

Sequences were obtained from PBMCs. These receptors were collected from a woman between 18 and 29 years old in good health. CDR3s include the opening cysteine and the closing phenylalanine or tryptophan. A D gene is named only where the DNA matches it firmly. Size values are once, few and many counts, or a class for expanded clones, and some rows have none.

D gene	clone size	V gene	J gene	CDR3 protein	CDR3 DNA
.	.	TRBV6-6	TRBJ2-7	CASRDGSTYEQYF	TGTGCCTCCCGGGACGGCTCAACCTACGAGCAGTACTTC
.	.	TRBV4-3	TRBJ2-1	CASSQTPRGMNNEQFF	TGCGCCAGCAGCCAAACCCCCAGGGGAATGAACAATGAGCAGTTCTTC
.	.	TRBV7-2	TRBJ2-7	CASSLLPAGEEYF	TGTGCCAGCAGCTTATTGCCAGCGGGCGAGGAGTACTTC
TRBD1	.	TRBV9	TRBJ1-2	CASSDRDRFYGYTF	TGTGCCAGCAGCGATCGGGACAGATTCTATGGCTACACCTTC
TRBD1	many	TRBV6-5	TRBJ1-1	CASSYTRGGTEAFF	TGTGCCAGCAGTTACACCAGGGGGGGCACTGAAGCTTTCTTT
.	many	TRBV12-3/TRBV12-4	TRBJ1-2	CASRYRRNYGYTF	TGTGCCAGCAGGTACAGGCGCAACTATGGCTACACCTTC
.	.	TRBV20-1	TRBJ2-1	CSAPGGSSYNEQFF	TGCAGTGCTCCTGGGGGGAGCTCCTACAATGAGCAGTTCTTC
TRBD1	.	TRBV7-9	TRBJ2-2	CASSWRDREDTGELFF	TGTGCCAGCAGCTGGCGGGACAGGGAGGACACCGGGGAGCTGTTTTTT
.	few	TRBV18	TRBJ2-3	CASAPVGGGNTDTQYF	TGTGCCAGCGCCCCAGTTGGGGGTGGAAACACAGATACGCAGTATTTT
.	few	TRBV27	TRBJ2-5	CASSFLDQETQYF	TGTGCCAGCAGTTTTTTAGATCAAGAGACCCAGTACTTC
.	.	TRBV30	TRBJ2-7	CAWIMPGEHEQYF	TGTGCCTGGATTATGCCAGGGGAACACGAGCAGTACTTC
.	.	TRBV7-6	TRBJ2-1	CASSLVGRWNEQFF	TGTGCCAGCAGCTTAGTAGGGAGGTGGAATGAGCAGTTCTTC
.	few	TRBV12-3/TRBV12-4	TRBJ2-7	CASSFRGGTPGEQYF	TGTGCCAGCAGTTTTAGGGGCGGGACCCCCGGGGAGCAGTACTTC
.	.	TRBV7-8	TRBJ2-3	CASSLVVHLTQYF	TGTGCCAGCAGCTTAGTTGTCCATTTGACGCAGTATTTT
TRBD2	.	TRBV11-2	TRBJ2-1	CASSDSMGLLGGGEQFF	TGTGCCAGCAGCGACTCTATGGGGCTCCTCGGGGGGGGAGAGCAGTTCTTC
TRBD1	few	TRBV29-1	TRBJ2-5	CSVVDRAGLGTQYF	TGCAGCGTTGTTGACAGGGCCGGATTAGGGACCCAGTACTTC